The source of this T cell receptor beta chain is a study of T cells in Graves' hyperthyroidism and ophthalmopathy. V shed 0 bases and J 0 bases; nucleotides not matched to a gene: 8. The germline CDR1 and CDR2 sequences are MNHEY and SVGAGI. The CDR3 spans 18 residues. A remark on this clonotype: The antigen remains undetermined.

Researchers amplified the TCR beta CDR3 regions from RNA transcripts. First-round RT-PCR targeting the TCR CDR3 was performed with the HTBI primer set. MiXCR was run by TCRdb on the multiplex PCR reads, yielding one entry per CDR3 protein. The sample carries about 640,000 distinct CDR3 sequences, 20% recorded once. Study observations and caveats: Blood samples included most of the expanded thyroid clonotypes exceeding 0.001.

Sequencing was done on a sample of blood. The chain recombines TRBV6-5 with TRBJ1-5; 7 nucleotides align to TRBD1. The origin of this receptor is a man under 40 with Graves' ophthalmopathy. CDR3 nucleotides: TGTGCCAGCAGTTACTCTGAAAGGGGACAGTATAGCAATCAGCCCCAGCATTTT. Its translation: CASSYSERGQYSNQPQHF.